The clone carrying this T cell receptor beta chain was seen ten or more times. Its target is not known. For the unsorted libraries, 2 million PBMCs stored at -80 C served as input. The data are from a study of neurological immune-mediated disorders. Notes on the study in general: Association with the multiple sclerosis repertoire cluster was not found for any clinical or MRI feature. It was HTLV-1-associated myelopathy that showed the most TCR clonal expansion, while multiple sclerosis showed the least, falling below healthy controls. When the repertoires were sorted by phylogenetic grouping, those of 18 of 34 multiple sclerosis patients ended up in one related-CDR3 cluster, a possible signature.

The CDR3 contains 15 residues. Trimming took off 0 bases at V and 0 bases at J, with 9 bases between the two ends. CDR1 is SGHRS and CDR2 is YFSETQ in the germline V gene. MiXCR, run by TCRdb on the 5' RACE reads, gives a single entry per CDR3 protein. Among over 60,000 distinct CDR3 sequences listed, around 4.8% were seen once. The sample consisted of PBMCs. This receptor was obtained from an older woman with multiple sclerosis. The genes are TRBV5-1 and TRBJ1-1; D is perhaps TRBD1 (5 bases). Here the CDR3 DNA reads TGCGCCAGCAGCTTGGTGTCGGACATGAACACTGAAGCTTTCTTT. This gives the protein CASSLVSDMNTEAFF.